This record covers a single T cell receptor beta chain. Antigen: not known. Across several immunoSEQ plates, the genomic DNA of each subset was split evenly. Method: immunoSEQ multiplex PCR; TCRdb's copy keeps in-frame clones and lacks some. The profile shows around 1,900,000 clones, 93% of them singletons. These data belong to a study of shared clonotypes between healthy human individuals. Study-wide results and caveats: Generation probability values for non-shared clonotypes were lower than those for clonotypes shared by all four donors. Sequencing of the sorted subsets was shown by rarefaction to be incomplete despite large depth.

The V end was cut by 1 base, the J end by 4 bases, with 7 bases between. The germline CDR1 and CDR2 sequences are MNHEY and SMNVEV (reference sequence). CDR3 size: 13 residues. Selected positively for CCR7 and CD45RO-negative, naive CD8 cells excluded terminally differentiated effector memory CD45RA+ cells. What was sequenced was naive CD8+ T cells from PBMCs. The chain uses TRBV27 and TRBJ1-1; D is uncertain. The source is a man aged 18 to 30 in good health. Some clones in this sample may be carry-over from other donors' samples. CDR3 sequence (DNA): TGTGCCAGCAGTTTATTTTCCACCACTGAAGCTTTCTTT. Amino acid sequence: CASSLFSTTEAFF.